These 21 T cell receptor beta chains came from one sample sequenced in a study of cytomegalovirus exposure and HLA in healthy donors. Vbeta (60) and Jbeta (13) primers were used in the PCR. The assay was immunoSEQ multiplex PCR, and TCRdb's table has in-frame clones only and misses some. Here the sample spans about 110,000 clones, about three quarters being singletons. The material sequenced was PBMCs. The receptors come from a woman aged 60 to 75 in good health and CMV-seropositive.

The rearrangement joins TRBV10-1 to TRBJ2-1, with 13 bases identical to TRBD2. The V segment lost 6 bases and the J segment 9 bases; nucleotides outside the gene matches: 8. This CDR3 is 15 amino acids long. Looked up from germline, CDR1 is WNHNN and CDR2 is SYGVQD (reference sequence). CDR3 in amino acids: CASRAGTSGTGEQFF. CDR3 nucleotides: TGCGCCAGCAGAGCCGGGACTAGCGGGACCGGTGAGCAGTTCTTC.

The chain has TRBV2 and TRBJ2-5; D uncertain. This CDR3 spans 15 amino acids. The germline gives CDR1 SNHLY, CDR2 FYNNEI. The V end lost 7 bases, the J end lost 1 base, and 16 bases lay between the germline ends. The CDR3 bases are TGTGCCAGCACCCCCCGCAGACACACCCAAGAGACCCAGTACTTC. Translated, it gives CASTPRRHTQETQYF.

The chain combines TRBV2 with TRBJ2-7; D remains unclear. Germline CDR1 and CDR2: SNHLY and FYNNEI. V lost 7 bases, J lost 5 bases, and 9 bases lay in between. There are 11 residues in the CDR3. CDR3 coding DNA: TGTGCCAGCAATTATTTTAACGAGCAGTACTTC. It specifies CASNYFNEQYF.

The V call is TRBV19, the J call TRBJ2-5; TRBD1 aligns across 7 bases. There are 13 residues in the CDR3. After removal of 9 bases from V and 4 bases from J, the junction contained 8 bases not matched to a gene. From germline, CDR1 is LNHDA and CDR2 SQIVND (reference sequence). The CDR3 sequence: CASADRTGETQYF. The CDR3 DNA reads TGTGCCAGCGCGGACAGGACCGGAGAGACCCAGTACTTC.

This chain joins TRBV18 and TRBJ2-3, with no clear D. The V gene lost 0 bases and the J gene lost 3 bases, with 7 bases spanning the gap. Germline lookup yields CDR1 KGHSH and CDR2 LQKENI. The CDR3 totals 14 residues. The CDR3 DNA reads TGTGCCAGCTCACCACCGCTGAGTACAGATACGCAGTATTTT. The encoded protein is CASSPPLSTDTQYF.

The V and J genes are TRBV27 and TRBJ1-5, with 9 bases aligning to TRBD1. CDR3 length: 15 amino acids. The V gene's germline CDR1 is MNHEY and CDR2 SMNVEV (reference sequence). V gave up 4 bases and J gave up 4 bases; unmatched junction bases: 5. Here the CDR3 reads CASSSPGTGNQPQHF. CDR3 in DNA: TGTGCCAGCAGTTCCCCGGGGACAGGGAATCAGCCCCAGCATTTT.

This chain joins TRBV11-2 and TRBJ2-7; 11 bases agree with TRBD2. V was clipped by 1 base and J by 6 bases; unmatched bases: 5. The CDR3 is 15 residues long. Germline V gene data show CDR1 as SGHAT and CDR2 as FQNNGV. In DNA form, the CDR3 reads TGTGCCAGCAGCTTAGGCCTAGCGGGAGGATCCGAGCAGTACTTC. Translation: CASSLGLAGGSEQYF.

With respect to this clone: At one end the junction does not follow the germline gene, possibly because of a read error. This rearrangement joins TRBV7-9 to TRBJ1-1; no reliable D call. Germline loops: CDR1 SEHNR, CDR2 FQNEAQ (reference sequence). The CDR3 contains 13 residues. CDR3 nucleotide sequence: TGTTCCAGCAGCTTAATGAGTGGCACTGAAGCTTTCTTT. This gives the protein CSSSLMSGTEAFF.

DNA for the CDR3: TGTGCCAGCAGTTTCAGGGGGCACTATGGCTACACCTTC. This sequence encodes CASSFRGHYGYTF. This chain uses TRBV6-5 with TRBJ1-2; 8 bases align to TRBD1. Germline V gene data show CDR1 as MNHEY and CDR2 as SVGAGI. After removal of 4 bases from V and 3 bases from J, the junction contained 1 base not matched to a gene. The CDR3 is 13 amino acids.

This rearrangement joins TRBV9 to TRBJ2-7; D unresolved. This CDR3 spans 15 amino acids. Germline loops: CDR1 SGDLS, CDR2 YYNGEE. The V end lost 0 bases, the J end lost 0 bases, and 10 bases lay between the germline ends. CDR3 in DNA: TGTGCCAGCAGCGTAGCTGGAGCTAGCTCCTACGAGCAGTACTTC. The encoded protein is CASSVAGASSYEQYF. Filled out from reference TRBV9 and TRBJ2-7, the complete variable domain reads DSGVTQTPKHLITATGQRVTLRCSPRSGDLSVYWYQQSLDQGLQFLIQYYNGEERAKGNILERFSAQQFPDLHSELNLSSLELGDSALYFCASSVAGASSYEQYFGPGTRLTVT.

This sequence joins TRBV20-1 and TRBJ1-2; D is uncertain. Germline values: CDR1 DFQATT, CDR2 SNEGSKA (reference sequence). V lost 3 bases to trimming and J lost 4 bases, with 6 bases between them. The CDR3 length is 11 residues. The CDR3 reads CSASSGYGYTF. CDR3 bases: TGCAGTGCTAGTTCAGGCTATGGCTACACCTTC.

The sample holds a few counts of this clone. The genes are TRBV7-6 and TRBJ1-1, with D possibly being TRBD1 (6 bases). V was clipped by 3 bases and J by 5 bases, with 13 bases between them. The CDR3 has 14 residues. Germline V gene data show CDR1 as SGHVS and CDR2 as FNYEAQ. The CDR3 coding sequence is TGTGCCAGCAGCTTCAAGTCAGGGGCTACTGAAGCTTTCTTT. It codes for CASSFKSGATEAFF.

The gene calls are TRBV29-1 and TRBJ1-2; 7 bases agree with TRBD1. The CDR3 covers 12 residues. CDR1 SQVTM and CDR2 ANQGSEA come from the germline V gene. Losses at the gene ends were 3 bases for V and 10 bases for J; bases not matched to a gene: 8. In DNA form, the CDR3 reads TGCAGCGTTGAGATCAGGGACAGCCTCTACACCTTC. The encoded protein is CSVEIRDSLYTF.

The rearrangement joins TRBV19 to TRBJ2-7, with D maybe TRBD2 (7 bases). V was trimmed by 5 bases and J by 3 bases, leaving 14 bases between them. The germline gives CDR1 LNHDA, CDR2 SQIVND (reference sequence). CDR3 length: 14 amino acids. The CDR3 nucleotides read TGTGCCAGTAGTCCAGGGGACTACCGCTACGAGCAGTACTTC. Protein product: CASSPGDYRYEQYF.

The chain links TRBV5-4 to TRBJ1-2; 8 nucleotides align to TRBD1. The CDR3 length is 13 residues. Germline CDR1 SGHNT, CDR2 YYREEE (reference sequence). V gave up 6 bases and J gave up 6 bases; unmatched junction bases: 7. The DNA of the CDR3 is TGTGCCAGCACCGAAGACAGGGGCGATGGCTACACCTTC. The encoded protein is CASTEDRGDGYTF. The full variable domain, rest sourced from reference TRBV5-4 and TRBJ1-2, is ETGVTQSPTHLIKTRGQQVTLRCSSQSGHNTVSWYQQALGQGPQFIFQYYREEENGRGNFPPRFSGLQFPNYSSELNVNALELDDSALYLCASTEDRGDGYTFGSGTRLTVV.

J is TRBJ2-3 and V is TRBV19, with 11 bases fitting TRBD2. Per the germline V gene, CDR1 is LNHDA and CDR2 is SQIVND (reference sequence). The CDR3 totals 15 residues. Trimming at V came to 7 bases and at J to 2 bases, leaving 5 bases not matched to a gene. CDR3 in DNA: TGTGCCAGTATAGCGGGAGGGCGTGTCACAGATACGCAGTATTTT. Its protein is CASIAGGRVTDTQYF.

The chain uses TRBV5-4 and TRBJ2-1; 14 bases agree with TRBD2. Unmatched junction bases numbered 1, after V lost 1 base and J lost 4 bases. CDR1 is SGHNT, CDR2 YYREEE, per germline (reference sequence). The CDR3 length is 16 residues. The CDR3 loop is CASSLRLAGGYNEQFF. The CDR3 region has the DNA TGTGCCAGCAGCTTGAGACTAGCGGGAGGGTACAATGAGCAGTTCTTC.

V gene TRBV11-2 combines with J gene TRBJ2-1; the D gene is possibly TRBD2 (5 bases). Germline V gene sequence: CDR1 SGHAT, CDR2 FQNNGV. V was clipped by 5 bases and J by 5 bases, with 16 bases between them. The CDR3 loop spans 15 amino acids. CDR3: CASSPIASRNNEQFF. In DNA, the CDR3 is TGTGCCAGCAGCCCTATTGCTAGCAGGAACAATGAGCAGTTCTTC.

The chain is built from TRBV7-6 and TRBJ2-7, with D perhaps matching TRBD1 (6 bases). The ends were cut back, 4 bases at V and 0 bases at J, with 19 bases in the middle. Germline-derived CDR1 and CDR2 are SGHVS and FNYEAQ. The CDR3 is made up of 17 amino acids. CDR3 region: CASSSPITGKSSYEQYF. The CDR3 coding sequence is TGTGCCAGCAGCTCACCAATTACAGGGAAGAGCTCCTACGAGCAGTACTTC. The full variable domain, completed using reference TRBV7-6 and TRBJ2-7, is GAGVSQSPRYKVTKRGQDVALRCDPISGHVSLYWYRQALGQGPEFLTYFNYEAQQDKSGLPNDRFSAERPEGSISTLTIQRTEQRDSAMYRCASSSPITGKSSYEQYFGPGTRLTVT.

V gene TRBV7-7 combines with J gene TRBJ2-7; 7 bases fit TRBD1. Per the germline V gene, CDR1 is SSHAT and CDR2 is FNYEAQ (reference sequence). The CDR3 is 14 residues long. With V trimmed by 1 base and J by 2 bases, 2 bases remained unmatched. The CDR3 region has the DNA TGTGCCAGCAGCTTAGACGGGACAGCCTACGAGCAGTACTTC. This translates into CASSLDGTAYEQYF.

This rearrangement joins TRBV5-5 to TRBJ2-7, with 7 bases identical to TRBD2. The CDR3 has 13 residues. From germline, CDR1 is SGHKS and CDR2 YYEKEE (reference sequence). Germline trimming cut 3 bases from V and 2 bases from J; bases unmatched to any gene: 2. The CDR3 reads CASSSSGTYEQYF. The CDR3 region has the DNA TGTGCCAGCAGCTCGAGCGGGACCTACGAGCAGTACTTC.